One and the same sample provided the 20 T cell receptor beta chains below, sequenced in a study of blood T cell repertoires in COVID-19. Some clones are missing from TCRdb's copy, which holds only in-frame ones; the method was immunoSEQ multiplex PCR. Here the sample spans a few hundred thousand clones, 75% to 90% being singletons. Sequencing was performed on PBMCs or T cells enriched from blood (not recorded which). The receptor source for this set is a young man who had recovered from COVID-19.

The chain links TRBV28 to TRBJ1-5, with 8 bases that match TRBD1. Trimming took 5 bases from V and 0 from J; bases not matched to a gene: 12. Looked up from germline, CDR1 is MDHEN and CDR2 is SYDVKM. CDR3 length: 18 residues. The CDR3 DNA follows: TGTGCCAGCAGTAAGGACAGGGACGGAGTTTTTAGCAATCAGCCCCAGCATTTT. It encodes CASSKDRDGVFSNQPQHF.

V gene TRBV7-2 combines with J gene TRBJ2-7; 10 bases fit TRBD2. The CDR3 has 17 amino acids. Unmatched junction bases numbered 17, after V lost 5 bases and J lost 7 bases. The germline CDR1 and CDR2 sequences are SGHTA and FQGNSA. The CDR3 bases are TGTGCCAGCAGCCGGCCAGGAGCTAGCGGGAGAGAGAAGGAGCAGTACTTC. Residues: CASSRPGASGREKEQYF. Filled out from reference TRBV7-2 and TRBJ2-7, the complete variable domain reads GAGVSQSPSNKVTEKGKDVELRCDPISGHTALYWYRQSLGQGLEFLIYFQGNSAPDKSGLPSDRFSAERTGGSVSTLTIQRTQQEDSAVYLCASSRPGASGREKEQYFGPGTRLTVT.

The sample holds a few counts of this clone. The V and J genes are TRBV28 and TRBJ1-2; 11 bases are shared with TRBD1. This CDR3 contains 15 residues. Germline trimming cut 3 bases from V and 5 bases from J; bases unmatched to any gene: 5. Germline loops: CDR1 MDHEN, CDR2 SYDVKM. Here the CDR3 reads CASSLGQGVLYGYTF. The CDR3 coding sequence is TGTGCCAGCAGTTTGGGACAGGGGGTTTTGTATGGCTACACCTTC.

The rearrangement uses TRBV2 and TRBJ1-5; D might be TRBD1 (5 bases). CDR1 SNHLY and CDR2 FYNNEI come from the germline V gene. The CDR3 sequence is 16 residues long. V shed 2 bases and J shed 0 bases, with 11 bases lying between them. For the CDR3, the DNA is TGTGCCAGCAGTGAATTCGCAGGGCATAGCAATCAGCCCCAGCATTTT. Translation: CASSEFAGHSNQPQHF.

The V and J genes are TRBV19 and TRBJ1-4; a possible D gene is TRBD1 (5 bases). The length of the CDR3 is 15 residues. V lost 5 bases, J lost 3 bases, and 13 bases lay in between. Germline V gene sequence: CDR1 LNHDA, CDR2 SQIVND (reference sequence). The CDR3 spells CASSRQGLANEKLFF. The CDR3 nucleotides are TGTGCCAGTAGTCGGCAGGGATTGGCTAATGAAAAACTGTTTTTT. The full variable domain, rest sourced from reference TRBV19 and TRBJ1-4, is DGGITQSPKYLFRKEGQNVTLSCEQNLNHDAMYWYRQDPGQGLRLIYYSQIVNDFQKGDIAEGYSVSREKKESFPLTVTSAQKNPTAFYLCASSRQGLANEKLFFGSGTQLSVL.

V is TRBV5-4 and J is TRBJ2-7, with D maybe TRBD2 (6 bases). The V gene lost 4 bases and the J gene lost 4 bases, with 21 bases spanning the gap. This CDR3 has 16 residues. The V gene's germline CDR1 is SGHNT and CDR2 YYREEE (reference sequence). CDR3 loop: CASSAGGGLIGYEQYF. In DNA form, the CDR3 reads TGTGCCAGCAGCGCGGGCGGAGGGCTCATCGGTTACGAGCAGTACTTC.

The V and J genes are TRBV6-2 or TRBV6-3 and TRBJ1-6; unclear D gene. Deletions cut 6 bases from V and 2 bases from J, with 11 bases between. This CDR3 has 15 residues. Germline CDR1 MNHEY, CDR2 SVGEGT. CDR3 nucleotides: TGTGCCAGCAGCCTCGACATCGCCTATAATTCACCCCTCCACTTT. Translating gives CASSLDIAYNSPLHF.

The chain carries TRBV7-2 and TRBJ2-5; D is perhaps TRBD1 (5 bases). This CDR3 region has 15 residues. Germline CDR1 SGHTA, CDR2 FQGNSA. V lost 0 bases and J lost 7, with 15 bases in between. The CDR3 loop reads CASSLAEGVQWTQYF. In DNA form, the CDR3 reads TGTGCCAGCAGCTTAGCCGAAGGGGTGCAATGGACCCAGTACTTC.

This sequence joins TRBV6-5 and TRBJ2-7; TRBD1 agrees at 12 bases. CDR1 and CDR2 (germline): MNHEY, SVGAGI. The J segment lost 7 bases and the V segment lost 1 base, leaving 5 bases of the junction unmatched. There are 15 residues in the CDR3. The chain's CDR3 is CASSYYQGQGAEQYF. For the CDR3, the DNA is TGTGCCAGCAGTTACTACCAGGGACAGGGGGCGGAGCAGTACTTC.

The chain is built from TRBV5-1 and TRBJ2-1; 8 bases align to TRBD2. With V trimmed by 4 bases and J by 9 bases, 12 bases remained unmatched. The length of the CDR3 is 15 residues. CDR1 and CDR2 from the germline V gene are SGHRS and YFSETQ. The CDR3 loop reads CASSPAGTRSSEQFF. Written as DNA, the CDR3 is TGCGCCAGCAGCCCCGCCGGGACTAGGAGCAGTGAGCAGTTCTTC.

CDR3 region: CASSYQNRDRGRVEAFF. Here the CDR3 DNA reads TGTGCCAGCAGCTACCAAAACCGGGACAGGGGGCGCGTTGAAGCTTTCTTT. This rearrangement joins TRBV7-9 to TRBJ1-1; 12 bases are shared with TRBD1. The V gene's germline CDR1 is SEHNR and CDR2 FQNEAQ (reference sequence). With V trimmed by 4 bases and J by 7 bases, 13 bases remained unmatched. The CDR3 extends over 17 amino acids.

V gene TRBV11-2 combines with J gene TRBJ1-2; the D gene is possibly TRBD1 (5 bases). Trimming left V 0 bases short and J 4 bases short, with 15 bases between. Germline V gene sequence: CDR1 SGHAT, CDR2 FQNNGV. The length of the CDR3 is 16 residues. The CDR3 loop reads CASSLEGHRTPYGYTF. CDR3 in DNA: TGTGCCAGCAGCTTAGAAGGACACAGGACCCCCTATGGCTACACCTTC.

This rearrangement joins TRBV30 to TRBJ2-5, with D maybe TRBD2 (5 bases). CDR1 and CDR2 (germline): GTSNPN, SVGIG (reference sequence). The CDR3 extends over 13 amino acids. Deletions cut 0 bases from V and 0 bases from J, with 5 bases between. CDR3 bases: TGTGCCTGGAGTGTACTAGACCAAGAGACCCAGTACTTC. Its translation: CAWSVLDQETQYF.

The V and J genes are TRBV4-1 and TRBJ2-3; possibly TRBD2 for D (5 bases). Germline CDR1 is MGHRA and CDR2 is YSYEKL. The V and J ends lost 7 bases and 0 bases respectively, with 14 bases between them. The CDR3 spans 15 residues. The CDR3 sequence is CASTRGRSSTDTQYF. The DNA for the CDR3 is TGCGCCAGCACCCGGGGAAGGAGTAGCACAGATACGCAGTATTTT.

J is TRBJ1-2 and V is TRBV19; maybe TRBD1 (6 bases). The ends were cut back, 3 bases at V and 4 bases at J, with 15 bases in the middle. The CDR3 contains 15 residues. CDR1 LNHDA and CDR2 SQIVND come from the germline V gene (reference sequence). In DNA, the CDR3 is TGTGCCAGTAGTATTACCCAGGCCAGGGGCTATGGCTACACCTTC. Translation: CASSITQARGYGYTF.

V gene TRBV27 combines with J gene TRBJ2-1; D is undetermined. V lost 2 bases, J lost 12 bases, and 17 bases lay in between. Germline V lookup: CDR1 MNHEY, CDR2 SMNVEV (reference sequence). There are 14 residues in the CDR3. CDR3 sequence (DNA): TGTGCCAGCAGTTTAGTCGCGGATCAAATGAGGCAGTTCTTC. Residues: CASSLVADQMRQFF.

The chain carries TRBV9 and TRBJ2-6; 7 bases fit TRBD1. CDR1 SGDLS and CDR2 YYNGEE come from the germline V gene. This CDR3 contains 19 residues. Unmatched junction bases numbered 12, after V lost 0 bases and J lost 3 bases. The CDR3 bases are TGTGCCAGCAGCGTAGCATTGAGGACAGGAGCTGTTGGGGCCAACGTCCTGACTTTC. Protein sequence: CASSVALRTGAVGANVLTF.

This clone was observed once. This chain uses TRBV7-5 with TRBJ2-4; the table names TRBD1, a call not compared with the DNA. TRBV7-5 is a pseudogene locus. The CDR3 has 16 amino acids. This chain's CDR3 is CVRSLVRQGAKNIQYF. In nucleotides, the CDR3 is TGTGTCAGAAGCTTAGTTCGCCAGGGGGCCAAAAACATTCAGTACTTC.

J is TRBJ2-2 and V is TRBV2; D ambiguous. CDR3 length: 12 amino acids. V dropped 5 bases and J dropped 6 bases, with 7 bases sitting between them. Germline V gives CDR1 SNHLY, CDR2 FYNNEI. This CDR3 is CASSPLPGELFF. For the CDR3, the DNA is TGTGCCAGCAGTCCTCTCCCCGGGGAGCTGTTTTTT.

V is TRBV11-2 and J is TRBJ2-5; 7 bases are shared with TRBD1. The CDR3 has 15 amino acids. V lost 1 base and J lost 3; bases outside the gene matches: 5. Per germline, CDR1 SGHAT and CDR2 FQNNGV. CDR3 amino acids: CASSLVVGTEETQYF. Written as DNA, the CDR3 is TGTGCCAGCAGCTTAGTTGTGGGGACAGAAGAGACCCAGTACTTC. The full variable domain, in which reference TRBV11-2 and TRBJ2-5 provide the parts outside the CDR3, is EAGVAQSPRYKIIEKRQSVAFWCNPISGHATLYWYQQILGQGPKLLIQFQNNGVVDDSQLPKDRFSAERLKGVDSTLKIQPAKLEDSAVYLCASSLVVGTEETQYFGPGTRLLVL.